This entry lists 22 T cell receptor beta chains sequenced from one sample in a study of T cells in Graves' hyperthyroidism and ophthalmopathy. RNA transcripts yielded amplified TCR beta CDR3 regions. The TCR CDR3 was amplified in a first-round RT-PCR using the HTBI primer set. TCRdb re-called the multiplex PCR reads with MiXCR, one entry per CDR3 protein. The data show a few hundred thousand distinct CDR3 sequences, roughly 14% seen once. The sample taken for sequencing was blood. The receptors stem from a young man with Graves' hyperthyroidism that later progressed to Graves' ophthalmopathy.

This clonotype was counted at least ten times. This chain joins TRBV28 and TRBJ2-6; no firm D call. The ends were cut back, 1 base at V and 4 bases at J, with 11 bases in the middle. Germline-derived CDR1 and CDR2 are MDHEN and SYDVKM. The CDR3 length is 16 residues. The CDR3 DNA reads as TGTGCCAGCAGTTTATCAGTAGGGTCAGGGGCCAACGTCCTGACTTTC. This translates into CASSLSVGSGANVLTF.

The chain employs TRBV5-1 and TRBJ1-1; no definite D call. Trimming cost V 2 bases and J 5 bases, with 16 bases left between them. Germline CDR1 and CDR2: SGHRS and YFSETQ. The CDR3 has 15 residues. The CDR3 sequence: CASSLSPLGRTEAFF. The DNA of the CDR3 is TGCGCCAGCAGCTTATCCCCCCTAGGGAGGACTGAAGCTTTCTTT.

Note on this clonotype: One end of the junction varies from germline; a read error may be responsible. The gene calls are TRBV4-1 and TRBJ1-5; D is perhaps TRBD1 (5 bases). The germline gives CDR1 MGHRA, CDR2 YSYEKL. CDR3 size: 14 residues. In DNA, the CDR3 is TGCGCCAGCAGCCTCCGGGACGGCCTTTGGTCCCATCATTTT. It encodes CASSLRDGLWSHHF.

V and J are TRBV15 and TRBJ1-5; D is perhaps TRBD1 (5 bases). Per germline, CDR1 LNHNV and CDR2 YYDKDF (reference sequence). V lost 0 bases and J lost 0, with 12 bases in between. The CDR3 has 17 residues. Written as DNA, the CDR3 is TGTGCCACCAGCAGAGATTGGGGCGGGTATAGCAATCAGCCCCAGCATTTT. This gives the protein CATSRDWGGYSNQPQHF.

This clonotype was counted ten times or more. The V call is TRBV3-1, the J call TRBJ2-5; tentative D call: TRBD2 (6 bases). The CDR3 extends over 16 amino acids. The V gene's germline CDR1 is LGHDT and CDR2 YNNKEL (reference sequence). V lost 4 bases and J lost 2, with 17 bases in between. The CDR3 sequence is CASSPEVAGRQETQYF. The CDR3 region has the DNA TGTGCCAGCAGCCCGGAAGTGGCGGGGCGACAAGAGACCCAGTACTTC.

The table lists this clonotype with many counts. Compared with germline, one end of the junction differs, possibly owing to a read error. The V gene is TRBV2, the J gene TRBJ1-2; unclear D gene. The germline V gene encodes CDR1 SNHLY and CDR2 FYNNEI. The CDR3 loop spans 15 amino acids. This CDR3 is CASSEATATNYSYTF. CDR3 nucleotides: TGTGCCAGCAGTGAAGCCACTGCAACTAACTATAGCTACACCTTC.

There are many counts of this clonotype. This chain uses TRBV3-1 with TRBJ2-7; 9 nucleotides align to TRBD1. CDR1 is LGHDT and CDR2 is YNNKEL in the germline V gene (reference sequence). V shed 2 bases, J shed 3 bases, and the junction held 5 bases outside the gene matches. The CDR3 totals 15 residues. CDR3: CASSQNTGGGYEQYF. CDR3 DNA sequence: TGTGCCAGCAGCCAAAATACAGGGGGCGGCTACGAGCAGTACTTC.

This clonotype was detected ten times or more. This chain uses TRBV12-3 or TRBV12-4 with TRBJ1-4; D is unresolved. This CDR3 is 14 amino acids long. The germline V and J ends were trimmed by 4 bases and 4 bases, with 10 bases remaining between them. This CDR3 reads CASSSSPLNEKLFF. In DNA, the CDR3 is TGTGCCAGCAGTTCTTCTCCCCTTAATGAAAAACTGTTTTTT.

Concerning this clonotype itself: This may come from a read error, since a much larger clone is one base off. The rearrangement uses TRBV3-1 and TRBJ1-2; TRBD1 aligns across 8 bases. The germline CDR1 and CDR2 sequences are LGHDT and YNNKEL (reference sequence). The CDR3 contains 14 residues. CDR3 DNA sequence: TGTGCCAGCGGCCAAGTCGGGACAGGCTATGGCTACACCTTC. Amino acids: CASGQVGTGYGYTF.

This clonotype was counted a few times. The chain joins TRBV28 to TRBJ2-4, with D possibly matching TRBD1 (6 bases). CDR1 and CDR2 (germline): MDHEN, SYDVKM. The CDR3 covers 16 residues. Trimming cost V 5 bases and J 0 bases, with 14 bases left between them. CDR3 nucleotide sequence: TGTGCCAGCAGTGGCAGGGGAGACGGAGCCAAAAACATTCAGTACTTC. Amino acids: CASSGRGDGAKNIQYF. Supplemented by reference TRBV28 and TRBJ2-4, the full variable domain reads DVKVTQSSRYLVKRTGEKVFLECVQDMDHENMFWYRQDPGLGLRLIYFSYDVKMKEKGDIPEGYSVSREKKERFSLILESASTNQTSMYLCASSGRGDGAKNIQYFGAGTRLSVL.

This clonotype has at least ten counts. The chain employs TRBV6-1 and TRBJ1-1; D unclear. This CDR3 spans 15 amino acids. Germline CDR1 MNHNS, CDR2 SASEGT. Trimming left V 6 bases short and J 0 bases short, with 14 bases between. The CDR3 region has the DNA TGTGCCAGCAGGAAGACCGTTGAACTGAACACTGAAGCTTTCTTT. It codes for CASRKTVELNTEAFF.

The chain combines TRBV7-2 with TRBJ1-2; the D gene is possibly TRBD1 (6 bases). Germline CDR1 SGHTA, CDR2 FQGNSA. This CDR3 has 12 amino acids. V lost 2 bases and J 10 bases, leaving 11 bases between the germline ends. The CDR3: CASSLRTDDYTF. The CDR3 DNA follows: TGTGCCAGCAGCTTAAGGACAGACGACTACACCTTC.

This clonotype showed up just a few times. V usage is TRBV19 and J usage is TRBJ1-2; D remains unclear. CDR1 LNHDA and CDR2 SQIVND come from the germline V gene (reference sequence). CDR3 length: 15 residues. The germline V and J ends were trimmed by 1 base and 2 bases, with 11 bases remaining between them. CDR3: CASSIGRRSNYGYTF. The CDR3 DNA sequence: TGTGCCAGTAGTATAGGGAGACGGAGCAACTATGGCTACACCTTC.

This clonotype was detected ten times or more. The chain employs TRBV6-1 and TRBJ1-1; TRBD1 matches at 7 bases. Per the germline V gene, CDR1 is MNHNS and CDR2 is SASEGT. Trimming at V came to 6 bases and at J to 1 base, leaving 11 bases not matched to a gene. This CDR3 contains 16 residues. The CDR3 region is CASRRQGANRNTEAFF. CDR3 in DNA: TGTGCCAGCAGGAGACAGGGCGCAAACAGGAACACTGAAGCTTTCTTT.

The chain combines TRBV28 with TRBJ1-3; no reliable D call. Per the germline V gene, CDR1 is MDHEN and CDR2 is SYDVKM. The CDR3 contains 14 residues. Trimming shortened V by 2 bases and J by 0 bases, and 5 bases separated the two germline ends. CDR3 loop: CASSLRVSGNTIYF. Here the CDR3 DNA reads TGTGCCAGCAGTTTAAGGGTCTCTGGAAACACCATATATTTT.

This clonotype has at least ten counts. The rearrangement uses TRBV7-6 and TRBJ1-1; D is ambiguous. The V end was cut by 1 base, the J end by 1 base, with 13 bases between. The germline gives CDR1 SGHVS, CDR2 FNYEAQ. This CDR3 comprises 16 residues. CDR3 loop: CASSLVGNLGNTEAFF. CDR3 nucleotide sequence: TGTGCCAGCAGCTTAGTAGGTAATCTTGGGAACACTGAAGCTTTCTTT.

This clonotype was recorded many times. The chain is built from TRBV5-5 and TRBJ1-1, with D tentatively TRBD1 (5 bases). The CDR3 extends over 13 amino acids. Trimming shortened V by 4 bases and J by 10 bases, and 17 bases separated the two germline ends. Germline V gene data show CDR1 as SGHKS and CDR2 as YYEKEE (reference sequence). CDR3 nucleotide sequence: TGTGCCAGCAGCCACCGGGACGCAGGTGGAGCTTTCTTT. Translated, it gives CASSHRDAGGAFF.

This clonotype showed up many times. The chain has TRBV5-1 and TRBJ2-4; perhaps D is TRBD1 or TRBD2 (5 bases each). This CDR3 contains 14 residues. Deletions cut 3 bases from V and 8 bases from J, with 15 bases between. Germline-derived CDR1 and CDR2 are SGHRS and YFSETQ. The CDR3 reads CASSWGQGVDIQYF. CDR3 DNA sequence: TGCGCCAGCAGCTGGGGCCAGGGAGTGGACATTCAGTACTTC. Combining the CDR3 with reference TRBV5-1 and TRBJ2-4 gives the whole variable domain KAGVTQTPRYLIKTRGQQVTLSCSPISGHRSVSWYQQTPGQGLQFLFEYFSETQRNKGNFPGRFSGRQFSNSRSEMNVSTLELGDSALYLCASSWGQGVDIQYFGAGTRLSVL.

On this clonotype: One base away lies a much larger clone, so this may be a sequencing read error. The chain has TRBV27 and TRBJ2-1; perhaps TRBD2 as D (6 bases). CDR3 length: 12 residues. CDR1 is MNHEY, CDR2 SMNVEV, per germline (reference sequence). Trimming cost V 5 bases and J 7 bases, with 9 bases left between them. The CDR3 sequence: CASSHSGNEQFF. CDR3 bases: TGTGCCAGCAGTCATAGCGGAAATGAGCAGTTCTTC.

This clonotype came up many times. This rearrangement joins TRBV28 to TRBJ1-5; D remains ambiguous. The CDR3 runs 13 residues. Trimming removed 10 bases at V and 0 bases at J, with 10 bases between. CDR1 MDHEN and CDR2 SYDVKM come from the germline V gene. CDR3 sequence reads: CAIKGGSNQPQHF. CDR3 nucleotide sequence: TGTGCCATTAAGGGCGGTAGCAATCAGCCCCAGCATTTT. Full variable domain (rest looked up from reference TRBV28 and TRBJ1-5): DVKVTQSSRYLVKRTGEKVFLECVQDMDHENMFWYRQDPGLGLRLIYFSYDVKMKEKGDIPEGYSVSREKKERFSLILESASTNQTSMYLCAIKGGSNQPQHFGDGTRLSIL.

This clonotype was counted ten times or more. The chain employs TRBV5-5 and TRBJ2-3; D gene ambiguous. The CDR3 has 13 residues. Trimming pared 1 base from V and 10 bases from J, leaving 13 bases between. Germline-derived CDR1 and CDR2 are SGHKS and YYEKEE (reference sequence). CDR3 in amino acids: CASSLRARRPQYF. CDR3 in DNA: TGTGCCAGCAGCTTGCGGGCCCGTCGGCCGCAGTATTTT.

The chain combines TRBV19 with TRBJ2-7; D tentatively reads TRBD1 or TRBD2 (5 bases each). This CDR3 has 13 amino acids. The V gene lost 4 bases and the J gene lost 4 bases, with 11 bases spanning the gap. CDR1 and CDR2 from the germline V gene are LNHDA and SQIVND (reference sequence). The CDR3 bases are TGTGCCAGTAGTACCCGACAGCGGTACGAGCAGTACTTC. It codes for CASSTRQRYEQYF.